Described below is a single T cell receptor beta chain sequence and its context. Here immunoSEQ multiplex PCR was the method, and the copy in TCRdb shows in-frame clones only, minus some. The sample has fewer than 300,000 clones; around 90% are singletons. The data originate from a study of blood T cell repertoires in COVID-19. Overall study: There were acute and convalescent COVID-19 samples, and they came from the United States, Italy and Spain. The analysed material was cDNA or gDNA that came from T cells, B-cell-depleted T cells, or PBMCs.

Looked up from germline, CDR1 is KGHSH and CDR2 is LQKENI. The V gene end was trimmed by 6 bases and the J gene end by 0 bases; junction bases not matched to a gene: 8. This CDR3 comprises 16 residues. This clonotype was sampled from a woman aged 45-60 years with COVID-19, enrolled during active disease. The sample comprised peripheral blood. The rearrangement links TRBV18 to TRBJ1-1; 9 bases are shared with TRBD1. As DNA, the CDR3 is TGTGCCAGCTCCCCCCTCCGGGACAGGGTGAACACTGAAGCTTTCTTT. It is translated as CASSPLRDRVNTEAFF.